Listed below are T cell receptor beta chains from one sample, sequenced in a study of blood T cells in healthy people across ages. TCRdb fed the 5' RACE reads into MiXCR, producing one record per CDR3 protein. The data show 2 million or so distinct CDR3 sequences, with around 50% seen just once and over 2% held by the top ten. Material for sequencing was blood. Every receptor here comes from a middle-aged woman in good health. Each CDR3 is given with its conserved first and last residue. The order of the fields is clone size, J gene, V gene, D gene, CDR3 protein, CDR3 DNA. The D gene is left open where the match is weak. Clone size is given for some rows only: seen once, a few or many times, or a class if the clone is expanded.

few TRBJ2-7 TRBV13 TRBD1 CASSPNPGQGGDEQYF TGTGCCAGCAGCCCAAACCCGGGACAGGGTGGGGACGAGCAGTACTTC
NA TRBJ2-1 TRBV11-2 TRBD2 CASRPGGTYNEQFF TGTGCCAGCCGACCGGGGGGAACCTACAATGAGCAGTTCTTC
few TRBJ1-2 TRBV20-1 TRBD1 CSASRGGRGYTF TGCAGTGCTAGCAGGGGGGGCAGGGGCTACACCTTC
few TRBJ1-6 TRBV4-3 TRBD1 CASSQDTGDGSPLHF TGCGCCAGCAGCCAAGATACAGGGGATGGTTCACCCCTCCACTTT
NA TRBJ1-4 TRBV20-1 NA CSARSPGHRPEKLFF TGCAGTGCTAGATCCCCGGGACATCGACCTGAAAAACTGTTTTTT
NA TRBJ1-2 TRBV7-2 TRBD1 CASSTKGTGGSYGYTF TGTGCCAGCAGCACAAAGGGGACAGGGGGTTCTTATGGCTACACCTTC
few TRBJ2-3 TRBV4-2 TRBD2 CASSQDGLAGLTDTQYF TGTGCCAGCAGCCAAGATGGTCTAGCGGGGCTCACAGATACGCAGTATTTT
NA TRBJ2-4 TRBV6-5 TRBD2 CASSLSYAGGPKNIQYF TGTGCCAGCAGTTTATCCTATGCGGGGGGGCCCAAAAACATTCAGTACTTC
few TRBJ1-4 TRBV12-3/TRBV12-4 TRBD1 CASSYRGIGEKLFF TGTGCCAGCAGTTACAGGGGAATAGGGGAAAAACTGTTTTTT
NA TRBJ1-1 TRBV4-3 NA CASSQEGGVNTEAFF TGTGCCAGCAGTCAGGAGGGGGGCGTGAACACTGAAGCTTTCTTT
NA TRBJ2-5 TRBV12-3/TRBV12-4 NA CASSSSIAFQETQYF TGTGCCAGCAGTTCCAGCATTGCTTTTCAAGAGACCCAGTACTTC
NA TRBJ2-3 TRBV6-2/TRBV6-3 NA CASTTLTWGWDTGTQYF TGTGCCAGCACCACCCTTACATGGGGGTGGGACACAGGTACGCAGTATTTT
few TRBJ1-2 TRBV7-8 TRBD1 CASSLEQGARNYGYTF TGTGCCAGCAGCTTGGAACAGGGGGCGCGTAACTATGGCTACACCTTC
few TRBJ2-3 TRBV9 TRBD2 CASSDGTSGTVMYTQYF TGTGCCAGCAGCGATGGGACTAGCGGGACCGTCATGTATACGCAGTATTTT
NA TRBJ2-5 TRBV7-8 NA CASSPQRTQYF TGTGCCAGCAGCCCGCAGAGGACCCAGTACTTC
NA TRBJ1-2 TRBV4-3 NA CASSDVFGQPYYGYTF TGCGCCAGCAGCGACGTATTTGGACAGCCCTACTATGGCTACACCTTC
few TRBJ2-1 TRBV4-3 NA CASSQTGLNNEQFF TGCGCCAGCAGCCAAACCGGACTGAACAATGAGCAGTTCTTC
NA TRBJ2-5 TRBV20-1 NA CSASGWAETQYF TGCAGTGCTAGTGGCTGGGCGGAGACCCAGTACTTC
NA TRBJ2-1 TRBV20-1 NA CSARDNRGEQFF TGCAGTGCTAGAGACAACCGGGGTGAGCAGTTCTTC
NA TRBJ2-5 TRBV28 NA CASSLSARGGETQYF TGTGCCAGCAGTTTATCCGCCAGGGGTGGGGAGACCCAGTACTTT
NA TRBJ1-4 TRBV27 NA CASSLNPGQTWEKLFF TGTGCCAGCAGTTTAAATCCCGGACAGACGTGGGAAAAACTGTTTTTT
NA TRBJ2-7 TRBV10-1 TRBD1 CASSESRTGPGEQYF TGCGCCAGCAGTGAGTCAAGGACAGGCCCTGGCGAGCAGTACTTC
few TRBJ2-1 TRBV15 NA CATSAQGTYNEQFF TGTGCCACCAGCGCACAGGGTACCTACAATGAGCAGTTCTTC
NA TRBJ2-3 TRBV29-1 NA CSALPAGTDTQYF TGCAGCGCCCTTCCAGCGGGCACAGATACGCAGTATTTT
NA TRBJ1-4 TRBV20-1 NA CSARGAWGNEKLFF TGCAGTGCTAGAGGGGCCTGGGGGAATGAAAAACTGTTTTTT
NA TRBJ1-1 TRBV7-9 NA CASSSSQHTEAFF TGTGCCAGCAGCTCTTCTCAGCACACTGAAGCTTTCTTT
NA TRBJ2-7 TRBV2 NA CASSSLDLTKSSYEQYF TGTGCCAGCAGTTCTCTTGACCTCACCAAAAGCTCCTACGAGCAGTACTTC
many TRBJ2-5 TRBV20-1 NA CSAASRQETQYF TGCAGTGCCGCGTCCAGGCAAGAGACCCAGTACTTC
many TRBJ2-3 TRBV28 NA CASSSETDTQYF TGCGCCAGCAGCTCAGAAACAGATACGCAGTATTTT
NA TRBJ2-1 TRBV14 NA CASSQFRYNEQFF TGTGCCAGCAGCCAATTTCGGTACAATGAGCAGTTCTTC
NA TRBJ2-3 TRBV24-1 TRBD2 CAASPASGGPTDTQYF TGTGCCGCCAGTCCCGCTAGCGGGGGGCCCACAGATACGCAGTATTTT
few TRBJ2-7 TRBV20-1 TRBD1 CSAKKAGTGVDEQYF TGCAGTGCAAAAAAGGCCGGGACAGGGGTCGACGAGCAGTACTTC
NA TRBJ2-4 TRBV20-1 NA CSGIRVDIQYF TGCAGTGGGATTAGGGTGGACATTCAGTACTTC
few TRBJ2-1 TRBV7-2 TRBD1 CASSRGNRGLGNYNEQFF TGTGCCAGCAGCCGGGGTAACAGGGGGCTAGGGAACTACAATGAGCAGTTCTTC
NA TRBJ2-1 TRBV11-1 TRBD2 CASSFSLAGHNEQFF TGTGCCAGCAGCTTTAGCCTAGCGGGGCACAATGAGCAGTTCTTC
NA TRBJ1-5 TRBV12-3/TRBV12-4 NA CASSSRRGSNQPQHF TGTGCCAGCAGTTCGCGGCGGGGAAGCAATCAGCCCCAGCATTTT
NA TRBJ2-1 TRBV20-1 NA CSASDGGTSSYNEQFF TGCAGTGCTAGTGATGGGGGCACCAGCTCCTACAATGAGCAGTTCTTC
few TRBJ2-3 TRBV6-5 TRBD2 CASSNPSGGNTQYF TGTGCCAGCAGTAACCCTAGCGGGGGAAATACGCAGTATTTT
NA TRBJ2-3 TRBV20-1 NA CSAVADSHSSTDTQYF TGCAGTGCTGTAGCGGACTCCCATAGCTCCACAGATACGCAGTATTTT
few TRBJ2-7 TRBV7-2 NA CASSLVRRGYNSYEQYF TGTGCCAGCAGCTTAGTTCGTCGGGGTTATAACTCCTACGAGCAGTACTTC
NA TRBJ1-2 TRBV6-5 NA CASSYGMGVQGGGYTF TGTGCCAGCAGTTACGGGATGGGGGTACAGGGAGGTGGCTACACCTTC
NA TRBJ2-1 TRBV3-1 TRBD2 CASSPVTSGGYNEQFF TGTGCCAGCAGCCCCGTCACTAGCGGGGGTTACAATGAGCAGTTCTTC
NA TRBJ1-2 TRBV15 NA CATSRDLSGNYGYTF TGTGCCACCAGCAGAGATCTGAGCGGAAACTATGGCTACACCTTC
NA TRBJ1-5 TRBV29-1 NA CSVVTTDSNQPQHF TGCAGCGTTGTAACGACGGATAGCAATCAGCCCCAGCATTTT
NA TRBJ2-5 TRBV5-1 NA CASSLVGSRGETQYF TGCGCCAGCAGCTTGGTTGGCAGTCGTGGGGAGACCCAGTACTTC
NA TRBJ1-2 TRBV3-1 NA CASSFSGAGDGYTF TGTGCCAGCAGCTTCTCCGGGGCCGGAGATGGCTACACCTTC
NA TRBJ2-4 TRBV11-2 TRBD2 CASSLGASGGVKNIQYF TGTGCCAGCAGCTTAGGCGCTAGCGGGGGGGTAAAAAACATTCAGTACTTC
NA TRBJ2-7 TRBV20-1 TRBD2 CSAHSWASGRYPGYEQYF TGCAGTGCTCATTCGTGGGCTAGCGGGAGGTACCCGGGGTACGAGCAGTACTTC
NA TRBJ1-2 TRBV5-1 NA CASSLALVGTVNYGYTF TGCGCCAGCAGCTTGGCCCTGGTCGGGACGGTGAACTATGGCTACACCTTC
NA TRBJ2-5 TRBV20-1 NA CSARDRRREETQYF TGCAGTGCTAGAGATCGACGTCGGGAAGAGACCCAGTACTTC